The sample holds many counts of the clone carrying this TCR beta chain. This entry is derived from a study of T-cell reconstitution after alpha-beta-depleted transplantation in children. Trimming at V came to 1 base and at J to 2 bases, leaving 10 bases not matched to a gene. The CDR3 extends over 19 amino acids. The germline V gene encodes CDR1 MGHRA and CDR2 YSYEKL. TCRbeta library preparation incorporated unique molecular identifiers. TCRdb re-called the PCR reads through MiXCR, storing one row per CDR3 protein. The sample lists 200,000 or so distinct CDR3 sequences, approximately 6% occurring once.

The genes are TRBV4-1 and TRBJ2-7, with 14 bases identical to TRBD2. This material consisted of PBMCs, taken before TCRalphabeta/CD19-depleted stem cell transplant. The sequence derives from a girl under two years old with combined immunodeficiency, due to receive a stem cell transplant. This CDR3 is CASSQGTGTSGSFPYEQYF. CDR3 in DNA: TGCGCCAGCAGCCAAGGGACCGGGACTAGCGGGAGTTTTCCCTACGAGCAGTACTTC.